This is a list of T cell receptor beta chains from one sample in a study of early T cells in non-severe SARS-CoV-2 infection. Via MiXCR, TCRdb re-called the 5' RACE reads, giving one row per CDR3 protein. The table includes 50,000 to 70,000 distinct CDR3 sequences, roughly 5.7% detected once. Sequenced material: whole blood, taken at baseline. Receptors originate from an adult who was a healthcare worker with PCR-confirmed SARS-CoV-2 infection or an uninfected control (not recorded which). CDR3s include the opening cysteine and the closing phenylalanine or tryptophan. A D gene is named only where the DNA matches it firmly. Clone size is not always given. Where it is, it says once, few, many or a class for expanded clones.

J | V | D | size | DNA | CDR3
TRBJ1-2 | TRBV10-3 | . | many | TGTGCCATCAGTGGTTACGGGACTAACTATGGCTACACCTTC | CAISGYGTNYGYTF
TRBJ2-1 | TRBV5-1 | . | many | TGCGCCAGCAGCGGCGGGGACATAGAATCCATCGGTGAGCAGTTCTTC | CASSGGDIESIGEQFF
TRBJ2-3 | TRBV3-1 | TRBD2 | many | TGTGCCAGCACCCCAGCGGGGAGGTTATCAGATACGCAGTATTTT | CASTPAGRLSDTQYF
TRBJ1-5 | TRBV20-1 | . | many | TGCAGTGCGACCTCTACCGGACAGAACAATCAGCCCCAGCATTTT | CSATSTGQNNQPQHF
TRBJ1-6 | TRBV4-1 | TRBD1 | many | TGCGCCAGCAGCCAGGACGGACAGGGGAATTCACCCCTCCACTTT | CASSQDGQGNSPLHF
TRBJ2-1 | TRBV5-6 | TRBD1 | . | TGTGCCAGCAGCTTAGAGACAGGGCATGGTGAGCAGTTCTTC | CASSLETGHGEQFF
TRBJ1-1 | TRBV7-8 | . | . | TGTGCCAGCAGCCCCGACAGATATAAGAGGACTGAAGCTTTCTTT | CASSPDRYKRTEAFF
TRBJ2-2 | TRBV6-5 | . | many | TGTGCCAGCAGCAGATTCGGGGAGCTGTTTTTT | CASSRFGELFF
TRBJ2-6 | TRBV6-5 | . | many | TGTGCCAGCAGCCCAGTTGGGGCCAACGTCCTGACTTTC | CASSPVGANVLTF
TRBJ1-5 | TRBV28 | TRBD1 | . | TGTGCCAGCAGTACGCTGACAGGGGGTGGCAATCAGCCCCAGCATTTT | CASSTLTGGGNQPQHF
TRBJ1-5 | TRBV11-2 | . | many | TGTGCCAGCAGCGAAGGGATCCAACAGCCCCAGCATTTT | CASSEGIQQPQHF
TRBJ1-4 | TRBV27 | . | many | TGTGCCAGCAGCTCCGCAGGGGTGAATGAAAAACTGTTTTTT | CASSSAGVNEKLFF
TRBJ1-1 | TRBV20-1 | . | few | TGCAGTGCTAGCTCTACAGTAAACACTGAAGCTTTCTTT | CSASSTVNTEAFF
TRBJ1-5 | TRBV29-1 | TRBD1 | . | TGCAGCGTTGGGGCAGGACAGGGGGCACAGCCCCAGCATTTT | CSVGAGQGAQPQHF
TRBJ1-1 | TRBV29-1 | . | many | TGCAGCGTTGAAACATCGTGGGGAGGGACTGAAGCTTTCTTT | CSVETSWGGTEAFF
TRBJ1-2 | TRBV7-2 | TRBD1 | many | TGTGCCAGCAGCTCGAGAAGGACAGGGCAGGCAGAAGGCTACACCTTC | CASSSRRTGQAEGYTF
TRBJ1-2 | TRBV4-1 | TRBD1 | many | TGCGCCAGCAGCCAAGTTCACGACAGGGGGTACTATGGCTACACCTTC | CASSQVHDRGYYGYTF
TRBJ2-4 | TRBV7-9 | TRBD1 | many | TGTGCCAGCAGCTTAGAAAGGGACAGATACTTC | CASSLERDRYF
TRBJ2-1 | TRBV12-3/TRBV12-4 | TRBD2 | many | TGTGCCAGCAGTCTCCGGACTAGCGGCGAGATAACCTACAATGAGCAGTTCTTC | CASSLRTSGEITYNEQFF
TRBJ2-3 | TRBV5-4 | . | many | TGTGCCAGCAGCTTGGGTCGAACAGATACGCAGTATTTT | CASSLGRTDTQYF
TRBJ1-5 | TRBV4-1 | TRBD1 | many | TGCGCCAGCAGCCAACCCGGGACAGGGACTCAGCCCCAGCATTTT | CASSQPGTGTQPQHF
TRBJ1-1 | TRBV5-1 | . | many | TGCGCCAGCAGCTTGGCAGCCAGGCAGGGCACTGAAGCTTTCTTT | CASSLAARQGTEAFF
TRBJ1-2 | TRBV7-6 | TRBD1 | many | TGTGCCAGCAGCCGACAGGGTTCTAACTATGGCTACACCTTC | CASSRQGSNYGYTF
TRBJ2-7 | TRBV28 | . | many | TGTGCCAGCACCAGAAATGGGGCACGGTCCGACTACGAGCAGTACTTC | CASTRNGARSDYEQYF
TRBJ2-6 | TRBV7-9 | . | many | TGTGCCAGCAGGAACTCGGGGACCGCGAGCTCTGGGGCCAACGTCCTGACTTTC | CASRNSGTASSGANVLTF
TRBJ1-4 | TRBV12-2 | . | many | TGTGCAAGTCGCTTATGGGTGCAGAGAAATGAAAAACTGTTTTTT | CASRLWVQRNEKLFF
TRBJ2-5 | TRBV3-1 | TRBD2 | . | TGTGCCAGCAGATCCACTAGCGGGAGGAAAGAGACCCAGTACTTC | CASRSTSGRKETQYF
TRBJ2-3 | TRBV9 | . | . | TGTGCCAGCAGCGTAGTGGGAGGTTCCCTGACAGATACGCAGTATTTT | CASSVVGGSLTDTQYF
TRBJ1-1 | TRBV6-5 | TRBD1 | few | TGTGCCAGCAGTTATCTGGGCGGGACAGGGGGCGGTTTAACAACTGAAGCTTTCTTT | CASSYLGGTGGGLTTEAFF
TRBJ1-2 | TRBV18 | . | . | TGTGCCAGCTCACCCCCTTTGGTGGGGACCAACTATGGCTACACCTTC | CASSPPLVGTNYGYTF
TRBJ2-1 | TRBV5-1 | TRBD2 | few | TGCGCCAGCAGCCCGAGACTAGCGGGAGACTACAATGAGCAGTTCTTC | CASSPRLAGDYNEQFF
TRBJ2-7 | TRBV29-1 | TRBD1 | . | TGCAGCGTCGGGACAGGGGGCTCCTACGAGCAGTACTTC | CSVGTGGSYEQYF
TRBJ2-3 | TRBV10-2 | . | few | TGCGCCAGCAGTGGCGGAACGGGAGAGGATACGCAGTATTTT | CASSGGTGEDTQYF
TRBJ2-1 | TRBV7-2 | . | many | TGTGCCAGCAGCTTAACCAGCTCCTACAATGAGCAGTTCTTC | CASSLTSSYNEQFF
TRBJ2-6 | TRBV6-5 | TRBD2 | many | TGTGCCAGCGGTGGGACTAGCGGGAAAGTCTACTCTGGGGCCAACGTCCTGACTTTC | CASGGTSGKVYSGANVLTF
TRBJ2-1 | TRBV5-1 | . | many | TGCGCCAGCAGCTTGGTACGGGGTGGTAATGAGCAGTTCTTC | CASSLVRGGNEQFF
TRBJ2-7 | TRBV5-1 | TRBD2 | few | TGCGCCAGCAGCCTGACTAGCGGGGGTGGCGAGCAGTACTTC | CASSLTSGGGEQYF
TRBJ2-5 | TRBV3-1 | . | once | TGTGCCAGCAGCCTCCCCACCCGGATAGATCACCAAGAGACCCAGTACTTC | CASSLPTRIDHQETQYF
TRBJ2-5 | TRBV28 | TRBD2 | few | TGTGCCAGCAGTTGGGGACTAGCGGGAGCTAAAGAGACCCAGTACTTC | CASSWGLAGAKETQYF
TRBJ1-1 | TRBV6-1 | . | many | TGTGCCAGCCCCCAGTTCGGGACCGGGGCTTTCTTT | CASPQFGTGAFF
TRBJ2-3 | TRBV11-2 | . | many | TGTGCCAGCAGCTCCTTCAGGCTGGGACACTCATTCCAGTATTTT | CASSSFRLGHSFQYF
TRBJ1-1 | TRBV6-2/TRBV6-3 | TRBD1 | many | TGTGCCAGCAGGTACCGGGACAGTAGGGGCACTGAAGCTTTCTTT | CASRYRDSRGTEAFF
TRBJ1-2 | TRBV27 | . | few | TGTGCCAGCAGCCCCCTAGACAGGATTAACTATGGCTACACCTTC | CASSPLDRINYGYTF
TRBJ1-6 | TRBV27 | . | many | TGTGCCAGCACCTTGAGCGGACAGTATAATTCACCCCTCCACTTT | CASTLSGQYNSPLHF
TRBJ2-6 | TRBV28 | . | . | TGTGCCAGCATCCAACGAGGGCAGGGTCATAGGGCCAACGTCCTGACTTTC | CASIQRGQGHRANVLTF
TRBJ2-5 | TRBV15 | TRBD2 | . | TGTGCCACCAGCTGGGGAGGGCAAGAGACCCAGTACTTC | CATSWGGQETQYF
TRBJ2-7 | TRBV20-1 | . | many | TGCAGTGCGGATAGCGGAGACTACGAGCAGTACTTC | CSADSGDYEQYF
TRBJ2-2 | TRBV18 | TRBD1 | many | TGTGCCAGCTCACCCTCTACGACAGGGCTCACCGGGGAGCTGTTTTTT | CASSPSTTGLTGELFF
TRBJ2-2 | TRBV2 | TRBD1 | many | TGTGCCAGCAGTGGACAGGGGCCGAACACCGGGGAGCTGTTTTTT | CASSGQGPNTGELFF
TRBJ1-2 | TRBV12-3/TRBV12-4 | . | many | TGTGCCAGCAGTTTAGGTCGTGGGAGAACCGGGGGCTACACCTTC | CASSLGRGRTGGYTF
TRBJ1-1 | TRBV7-2 | . | many | TGTGCCAGCAGCTCATGGGGGGGCGGCACTGAAGCTTTCTTT | CASSSWGGGTEAFF
TRBJ2-7 | TRBV19 | . | many | TGTGCCAGTAGTATGACTAGGGGCTACGAGCAGTACTTC | CASSMTRGYEQYF
TRBJ1-5 | TRBV19 | . | many | TGTGCCAGTAGTATTCGGGATAGCAATCAGCCCCAGCATTTT | CASSIRDSNQPQHF
TRBJ2-7 | TRBV20-1 | TRBD1 | . | TGCAGTGCGGGACAGGGGATCACCTACGAGCAGTACTTC | CSAGQGITYEQYF
TRBJ2-7 | TRBV18 | TRBD1 | . | TGTGCCAGCTCCCAACAGGGGGAGGCCTACGAGCAGTACTTC | CASSQQGEAYEQYF